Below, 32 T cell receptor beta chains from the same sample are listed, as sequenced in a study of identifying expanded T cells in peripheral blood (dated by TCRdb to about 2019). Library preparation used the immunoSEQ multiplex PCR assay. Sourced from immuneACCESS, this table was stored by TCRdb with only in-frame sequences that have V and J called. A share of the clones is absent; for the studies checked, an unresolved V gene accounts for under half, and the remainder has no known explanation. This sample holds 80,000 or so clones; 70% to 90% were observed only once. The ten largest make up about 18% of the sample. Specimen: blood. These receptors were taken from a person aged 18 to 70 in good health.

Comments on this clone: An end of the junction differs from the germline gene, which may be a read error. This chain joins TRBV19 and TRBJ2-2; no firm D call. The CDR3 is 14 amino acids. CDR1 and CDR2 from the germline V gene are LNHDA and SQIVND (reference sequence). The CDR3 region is CASSVDGNTGELFF. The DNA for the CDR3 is TGTGCCAGTAGTGTAGACGGAAACACCGGGGAGCTGTTTTTT.

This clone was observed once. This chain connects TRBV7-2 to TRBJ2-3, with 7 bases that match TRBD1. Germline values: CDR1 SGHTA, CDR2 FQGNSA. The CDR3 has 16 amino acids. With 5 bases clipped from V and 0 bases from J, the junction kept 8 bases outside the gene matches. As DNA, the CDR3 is TGTGCCAGCAGCACTTCCGGGACAGTCAGCACAGATACGCAGTATTTT. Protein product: CASSTSGTVSTDTQYF.

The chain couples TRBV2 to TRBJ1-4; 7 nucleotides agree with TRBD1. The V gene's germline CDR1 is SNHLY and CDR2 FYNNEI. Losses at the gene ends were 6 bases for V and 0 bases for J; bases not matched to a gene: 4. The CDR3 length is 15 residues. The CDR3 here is CASRTGLTTNEKLFF. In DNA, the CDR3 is TGTGCCAGCAGGACAGGGTTGACAACTAATGAAAAACTGTTTTTT.

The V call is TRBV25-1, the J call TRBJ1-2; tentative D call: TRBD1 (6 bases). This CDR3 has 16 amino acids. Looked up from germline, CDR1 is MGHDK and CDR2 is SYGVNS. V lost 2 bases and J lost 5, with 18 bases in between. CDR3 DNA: TGTGCCAGCAGTGAAGGGTACGGGACAACAGGGTATGGCTACACCTTC. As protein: CASSEGYGTTGYGYTF.

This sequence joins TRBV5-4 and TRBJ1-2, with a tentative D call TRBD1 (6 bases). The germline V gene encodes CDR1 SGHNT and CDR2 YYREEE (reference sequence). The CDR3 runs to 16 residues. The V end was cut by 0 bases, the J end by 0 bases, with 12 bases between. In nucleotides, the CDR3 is TGTGCCAGCAGCTTGGGGCAGGGGCTTGCTAACTATGGCTACACCTTC. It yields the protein CASSLGQGLANYGYTF.

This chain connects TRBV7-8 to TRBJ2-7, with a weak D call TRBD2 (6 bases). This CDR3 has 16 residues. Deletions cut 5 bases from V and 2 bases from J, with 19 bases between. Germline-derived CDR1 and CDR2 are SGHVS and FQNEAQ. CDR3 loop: CASSHIITGETYEQYF. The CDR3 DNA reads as TGTGCCAGCAGCCATATCATAACGGGGGAAACCTACGAGCAGTACTTC.

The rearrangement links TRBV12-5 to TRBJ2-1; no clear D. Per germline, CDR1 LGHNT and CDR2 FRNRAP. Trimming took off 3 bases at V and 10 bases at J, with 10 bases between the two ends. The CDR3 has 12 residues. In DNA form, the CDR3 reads TGTGCTAGTGGTTTTCAAGCAGGAGAGCAGTTCTTC. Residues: CASGFQAGEQFF. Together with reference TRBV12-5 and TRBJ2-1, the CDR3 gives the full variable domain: DARVTQTPRHKVTEMGQEVTMRCQPILGHNTVFWYRQTMMQGLELLAYFRNRAPLDDSGMPKDRFSAEMPDATLATLKIQPSEPRDSAVYFCASGFQAGEQFFGPGTRLTVL.

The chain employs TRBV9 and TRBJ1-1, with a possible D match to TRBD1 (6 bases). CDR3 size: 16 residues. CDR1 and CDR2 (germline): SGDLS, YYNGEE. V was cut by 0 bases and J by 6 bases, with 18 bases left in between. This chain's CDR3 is CASSVATATGTPEAFF. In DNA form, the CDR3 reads TGTGCCAGCAGCGTAGCTACCGCCACAGGGACTCCTGAAGCTTTCTTT.

CDR3 in DNA: TGTGCCAGCAGCTTCTTAGCGGGAGCCACAGATACGCAGTATTTT. This encodes CASSFLAGATDTQYF. This sequence joins TRBV7-2 and TRBJ2-3; the match to TRBD2 covers 9 bases. The V segment lost 3 bases and the J segment 2 bases; nucleotides outside the gene matches: 3. Germline CDR1 and CDR2: SGHTA and FQGNSA. The CDR3 has 15 residues.

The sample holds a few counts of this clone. CDR3 in amino acids: CASSSGLTGGQPIGNTIYF. The CDR3 DNA follows: TGCGCCAGCAGCTCCGGACTCACCGGGGGACAGCCAATTGGAAACACCATATATTTT. The chain recombines TRBV5-1 with TRBJ1-3; 7 nucleotides match TRBD1. The CDR3 is 19 residues long. Looked up from germline, CDR1 is SGHRS and CDR2 is YFSETQ. Trimming cost V 3 bases and J 3 bases; bases outside gene matches: 18.

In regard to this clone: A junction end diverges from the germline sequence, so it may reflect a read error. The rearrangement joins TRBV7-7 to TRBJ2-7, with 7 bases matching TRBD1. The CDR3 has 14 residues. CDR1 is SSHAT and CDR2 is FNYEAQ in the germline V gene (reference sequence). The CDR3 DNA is TGTGCTAGCAGCCCCGGGGACAGTTCCTACGAGCAGTACTTC. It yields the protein CASSPGDSSYEQYF.

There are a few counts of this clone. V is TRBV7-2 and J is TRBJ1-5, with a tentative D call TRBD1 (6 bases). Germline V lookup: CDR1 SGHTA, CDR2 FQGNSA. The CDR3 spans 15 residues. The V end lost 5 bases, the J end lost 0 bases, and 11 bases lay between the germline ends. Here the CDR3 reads CASSPGVSSNQPQHF. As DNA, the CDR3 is TGTGCCAGCAGCCCAGGGGTCTCTAGCAATCAGCCCCAGCATTTT.

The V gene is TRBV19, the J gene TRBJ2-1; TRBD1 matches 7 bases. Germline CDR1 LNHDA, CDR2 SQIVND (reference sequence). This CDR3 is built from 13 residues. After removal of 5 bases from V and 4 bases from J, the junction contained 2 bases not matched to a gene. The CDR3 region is CASSLGQYNEQFF. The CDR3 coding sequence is TGTGCCAGTAGTCTGGGACAGTACAATGAGCAGTTCTTC.

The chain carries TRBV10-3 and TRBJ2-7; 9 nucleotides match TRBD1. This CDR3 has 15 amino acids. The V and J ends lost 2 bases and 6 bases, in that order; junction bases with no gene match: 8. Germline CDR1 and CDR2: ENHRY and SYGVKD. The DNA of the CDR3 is TGTGCCATCAGTGAGCCCGGGACAGGGTTGGGCGAGCAGTACTTC. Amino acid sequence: CAISEPGTGLGEQYF.

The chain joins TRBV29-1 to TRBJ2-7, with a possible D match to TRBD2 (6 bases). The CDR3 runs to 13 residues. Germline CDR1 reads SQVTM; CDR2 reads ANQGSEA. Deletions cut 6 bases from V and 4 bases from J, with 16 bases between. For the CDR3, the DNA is TGCAGCGTCCAAACCGGGGGTTCGTACGAGCAGTACTTC. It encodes CSVQTGGSYEQYF.

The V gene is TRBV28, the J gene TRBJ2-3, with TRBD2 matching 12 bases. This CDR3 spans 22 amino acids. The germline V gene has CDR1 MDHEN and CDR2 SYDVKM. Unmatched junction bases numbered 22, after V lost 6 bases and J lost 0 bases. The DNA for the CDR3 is TGTGCCAGCAGATCAGGGTGGCTAGCGGGAGGGCCCGGAATCCAGAGCACAGATACGCAGTATTTT. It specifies CASRSGWLAGGPGIQSTDTQYF.

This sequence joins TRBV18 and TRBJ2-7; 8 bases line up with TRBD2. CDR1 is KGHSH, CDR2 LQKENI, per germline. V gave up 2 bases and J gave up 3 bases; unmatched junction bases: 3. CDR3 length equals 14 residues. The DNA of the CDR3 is TGTGCCAGCTCACCATCCACTAGCGGCTACGAGCAGTACTTC. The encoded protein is CASSPSTSGYEQYF.

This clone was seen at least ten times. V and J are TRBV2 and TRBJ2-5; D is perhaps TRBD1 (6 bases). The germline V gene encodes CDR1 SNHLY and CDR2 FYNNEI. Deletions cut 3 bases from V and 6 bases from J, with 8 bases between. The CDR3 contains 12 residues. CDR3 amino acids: CASSEQGQTQYF. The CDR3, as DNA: TGTGCCAGCAGTGAGCAGGGGCAGACCCAGTACTTC.

CDR3 nucleotide sequence: TGTGCCAGCAGCTTAGACTTCTTCGGACAGGTTTCCTCTGGGGCCAACGTCCTGACTTTC. This codes for CASSLDFFGQVSSGANVLTF. The chain employs TRBV11-2 and TRBJ2-6, with 7 nucleotides matching TRBD1. V was clipped by 0 bases and J by 0 bases; unmatched bases: 11. CDR3 length: 20 amino acids. Germline V lookup: CDR1 SGHAT, CDR2 FQNNGV.

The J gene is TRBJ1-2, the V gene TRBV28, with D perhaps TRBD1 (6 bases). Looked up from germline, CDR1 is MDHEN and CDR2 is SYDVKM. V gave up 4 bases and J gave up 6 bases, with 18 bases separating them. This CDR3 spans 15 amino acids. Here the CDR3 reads CASSSGARQGNGYTF. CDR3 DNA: TGTGCCAGCAGTTCGGGGGCGCGTCAGGGGAATGGCTACACCTTC.

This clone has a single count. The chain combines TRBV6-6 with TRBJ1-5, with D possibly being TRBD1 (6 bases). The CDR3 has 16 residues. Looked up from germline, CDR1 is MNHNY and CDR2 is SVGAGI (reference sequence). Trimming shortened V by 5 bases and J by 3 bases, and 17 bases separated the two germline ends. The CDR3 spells CASSPSRQASNQPQHF. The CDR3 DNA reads TGTGCCAGCAGTCCCTCCCGACAGGCGTCCAATCAGCCCCAGCATTTT.

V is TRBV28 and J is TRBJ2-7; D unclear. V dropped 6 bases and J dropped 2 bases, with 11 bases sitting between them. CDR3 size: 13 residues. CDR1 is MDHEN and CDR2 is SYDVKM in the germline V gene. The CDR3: CASRLTQAYEQYF. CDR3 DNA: TGTGCCAGCAGGTTGACACAAGCCTACGAGCAGTACTTC.

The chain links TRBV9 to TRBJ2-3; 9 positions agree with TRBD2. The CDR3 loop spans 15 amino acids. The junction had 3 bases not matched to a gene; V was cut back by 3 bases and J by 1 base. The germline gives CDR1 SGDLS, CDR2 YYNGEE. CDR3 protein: CASSERTSGTDTQYF. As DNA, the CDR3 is TGTGCCAGCAGCGAGCGGACTAGCGGCACAGATACGCAGTATTTT.

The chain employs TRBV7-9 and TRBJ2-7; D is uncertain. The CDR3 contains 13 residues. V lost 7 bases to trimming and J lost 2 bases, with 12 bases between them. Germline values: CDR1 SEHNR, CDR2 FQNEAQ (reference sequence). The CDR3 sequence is CASMPGDAYEQYF. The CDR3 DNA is TGTGCCAGCATGCCAGGCGACGCCTACGAGCAGTACTTC.

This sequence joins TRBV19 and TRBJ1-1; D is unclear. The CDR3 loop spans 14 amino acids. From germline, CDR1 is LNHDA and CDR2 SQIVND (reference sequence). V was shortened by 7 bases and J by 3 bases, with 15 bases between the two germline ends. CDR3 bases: TGTGCCAGTACCCTTACCCCCTCGGACACTGAAGCTTTCTTT. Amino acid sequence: CASTLTPSDTEAFF.

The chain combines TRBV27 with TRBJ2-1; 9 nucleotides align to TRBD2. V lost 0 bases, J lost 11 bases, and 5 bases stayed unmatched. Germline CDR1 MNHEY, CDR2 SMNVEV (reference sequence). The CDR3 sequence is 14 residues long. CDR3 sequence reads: CASSLSTSGVQQFF. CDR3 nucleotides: TGTGCCAGCAGTTTATCGACTAGCGGAGTCCAGCAGTTCTTC.

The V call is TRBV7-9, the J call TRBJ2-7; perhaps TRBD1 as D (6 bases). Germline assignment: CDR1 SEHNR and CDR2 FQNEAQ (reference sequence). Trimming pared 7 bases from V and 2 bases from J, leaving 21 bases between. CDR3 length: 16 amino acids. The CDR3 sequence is CASTQNRVGQTYEQYF. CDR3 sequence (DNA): TGTGCCAGCACCCAAAATCGGGTTGGACAGACCTACGAGCAGTACTTC.

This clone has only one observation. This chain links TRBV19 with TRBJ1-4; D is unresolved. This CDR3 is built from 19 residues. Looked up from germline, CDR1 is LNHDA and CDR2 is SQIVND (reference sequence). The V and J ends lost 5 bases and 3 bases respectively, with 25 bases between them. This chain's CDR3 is CASSPRGTVMAAPNEKLFF. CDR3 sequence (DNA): TGTGCCAGTAGTCCCCGGGGAACAGTGATGGCGGCTCCTAATGAAAAACTGTTTTTT.

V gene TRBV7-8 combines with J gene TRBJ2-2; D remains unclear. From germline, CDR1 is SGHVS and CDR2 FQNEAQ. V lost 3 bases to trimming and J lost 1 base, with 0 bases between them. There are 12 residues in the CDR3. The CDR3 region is CASSLNTGELFF. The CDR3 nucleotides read TGTGCCAGCAGCTTGAACACCGGGGAGCTGTTTTTT.

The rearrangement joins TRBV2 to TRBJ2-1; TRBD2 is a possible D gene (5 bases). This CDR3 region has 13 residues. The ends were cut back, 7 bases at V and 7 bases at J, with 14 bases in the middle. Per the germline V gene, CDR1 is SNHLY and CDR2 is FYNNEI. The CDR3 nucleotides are TGTGCCAGCATAGCGAGGAATAGTAATGAGCAGTTCTTC. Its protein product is CASIARNSNEQFF.

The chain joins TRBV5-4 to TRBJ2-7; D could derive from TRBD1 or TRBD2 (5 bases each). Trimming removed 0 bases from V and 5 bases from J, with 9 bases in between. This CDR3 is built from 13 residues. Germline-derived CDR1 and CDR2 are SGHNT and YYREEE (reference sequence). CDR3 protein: CASSLAGLNEQYF. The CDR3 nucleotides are TGTGCCAGCAGCTTGGCGGGGCTCAACGAGCAGTACTTC.

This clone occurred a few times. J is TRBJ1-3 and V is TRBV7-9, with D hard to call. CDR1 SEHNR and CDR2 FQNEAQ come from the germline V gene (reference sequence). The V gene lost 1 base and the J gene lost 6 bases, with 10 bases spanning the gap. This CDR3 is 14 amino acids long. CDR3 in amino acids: CASSLGVRENTIYF. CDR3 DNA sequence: TGTGCCAGCAGCTTAGGCGTGAGGGAAAACACCATATATTTT. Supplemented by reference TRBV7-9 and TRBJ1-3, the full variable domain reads DTGVSQNPRHKITKRGQNVTFRCDPISEHNRLYWYRQTLGQGPEFLTYFQNEAQLEKSRLLSDRFSAERPKGSFSTLEIQRTEQGDSAMYLCASSLGVRENTIYFGEGSWLTVV.